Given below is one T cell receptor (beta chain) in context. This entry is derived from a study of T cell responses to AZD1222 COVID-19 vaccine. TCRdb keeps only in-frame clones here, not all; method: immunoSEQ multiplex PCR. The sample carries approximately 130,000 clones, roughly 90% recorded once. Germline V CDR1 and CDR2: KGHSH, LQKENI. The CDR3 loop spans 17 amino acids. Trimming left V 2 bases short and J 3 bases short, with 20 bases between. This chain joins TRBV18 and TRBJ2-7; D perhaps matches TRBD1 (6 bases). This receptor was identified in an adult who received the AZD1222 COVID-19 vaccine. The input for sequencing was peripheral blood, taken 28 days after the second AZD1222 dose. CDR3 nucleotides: TGTGCCAGCTCACCAGGGCAGGGGCGTAGAACAAACTACGAGCAGTACTTC. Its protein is CASSPGQGRRTNYEQYF. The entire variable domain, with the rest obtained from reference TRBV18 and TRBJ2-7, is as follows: NAGVMQNPRHLVRRRGQEARLRCSPMKGHSHVYWYRQLPEEGLKFMVYLQKENIIDESGMPKERFSAEFPKEGPSILRIQQVVRGDSAAYFCASSPGQGRRTNYEQYFGPGTRLTVT.